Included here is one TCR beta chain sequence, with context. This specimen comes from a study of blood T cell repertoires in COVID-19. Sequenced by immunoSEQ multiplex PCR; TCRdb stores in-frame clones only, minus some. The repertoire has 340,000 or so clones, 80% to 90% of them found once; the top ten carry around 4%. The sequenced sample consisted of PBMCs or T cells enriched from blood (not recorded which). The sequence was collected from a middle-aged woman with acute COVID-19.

CDR3 DNA: TGTGCCATCAGTGGGACTAGCGGGGGGGCCTACGAGCAGTACTTC. It translates to CAISGTSGGAYEQYF. The chain is built from TRBV10-3 and TRBJ2-7, with 15 bases matching TRBD2. V shed 4 bases and J 2 bases; nucleotides not matched to a gene: 0. Germline-derived CDR1 and CDR2 are ENHRY and SYGVKD. CDR3 size: 15 residues.